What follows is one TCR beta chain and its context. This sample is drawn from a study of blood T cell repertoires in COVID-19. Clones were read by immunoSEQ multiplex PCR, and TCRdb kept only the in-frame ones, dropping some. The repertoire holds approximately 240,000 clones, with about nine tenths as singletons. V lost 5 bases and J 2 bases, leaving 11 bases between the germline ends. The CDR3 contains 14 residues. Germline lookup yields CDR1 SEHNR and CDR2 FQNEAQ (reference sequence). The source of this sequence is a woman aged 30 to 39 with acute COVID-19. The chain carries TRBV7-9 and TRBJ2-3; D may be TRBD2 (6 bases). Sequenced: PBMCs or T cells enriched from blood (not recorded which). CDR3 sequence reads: CASSREYDTDTQYF. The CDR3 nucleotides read TGTGCCAGCAGCCGGGAGTACGACACAGATACGCAGTATTTT.